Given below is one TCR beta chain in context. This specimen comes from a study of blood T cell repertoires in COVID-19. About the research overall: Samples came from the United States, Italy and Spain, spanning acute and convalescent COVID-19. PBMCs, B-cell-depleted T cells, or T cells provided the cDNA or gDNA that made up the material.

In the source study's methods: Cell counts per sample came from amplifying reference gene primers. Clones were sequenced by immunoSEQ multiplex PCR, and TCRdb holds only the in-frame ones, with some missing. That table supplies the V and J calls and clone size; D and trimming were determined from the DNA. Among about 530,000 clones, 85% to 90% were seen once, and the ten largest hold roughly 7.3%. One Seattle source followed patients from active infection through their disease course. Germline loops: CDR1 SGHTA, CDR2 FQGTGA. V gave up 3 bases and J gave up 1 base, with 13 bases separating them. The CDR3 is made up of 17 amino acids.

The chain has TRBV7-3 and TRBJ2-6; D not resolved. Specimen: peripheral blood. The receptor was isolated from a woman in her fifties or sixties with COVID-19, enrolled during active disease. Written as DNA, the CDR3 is TGTGCCAGCAGCTTGCAGGCGCATAATTCTGGGGCCAACGTCCTGACTTTC. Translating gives CASSLQAHNSGANVLTF.